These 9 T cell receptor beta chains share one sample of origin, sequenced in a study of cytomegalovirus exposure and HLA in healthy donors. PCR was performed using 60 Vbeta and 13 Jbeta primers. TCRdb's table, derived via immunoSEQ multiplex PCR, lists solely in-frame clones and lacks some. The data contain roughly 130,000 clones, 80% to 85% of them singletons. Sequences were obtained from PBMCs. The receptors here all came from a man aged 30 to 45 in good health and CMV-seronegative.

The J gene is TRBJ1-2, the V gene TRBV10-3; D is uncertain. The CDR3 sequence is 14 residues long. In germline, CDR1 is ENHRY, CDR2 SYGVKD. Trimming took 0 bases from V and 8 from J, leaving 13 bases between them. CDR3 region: CAISESKDSWGYTF. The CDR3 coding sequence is TGTGCCATCAGTGAGTCAAAGGACTCTTGGGGCTACACCTTC.

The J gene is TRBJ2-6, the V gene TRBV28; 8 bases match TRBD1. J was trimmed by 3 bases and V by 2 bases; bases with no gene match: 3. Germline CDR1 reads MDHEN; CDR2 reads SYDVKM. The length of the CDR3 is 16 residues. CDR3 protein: CASSLLTGVGANVLTF. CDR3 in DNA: TGTGCCAGCAGTTTACTGACAGGGGTTGGGGCCAACGTCCTGACTTTC.

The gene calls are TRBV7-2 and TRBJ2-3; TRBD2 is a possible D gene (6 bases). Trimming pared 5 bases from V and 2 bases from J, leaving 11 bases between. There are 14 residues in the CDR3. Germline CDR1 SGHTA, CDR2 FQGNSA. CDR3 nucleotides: TGTGCCAGCAGCCTTGGGGGGAACACAGATACGCAGTATTTT. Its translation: CASSLGGNTDTQYF.

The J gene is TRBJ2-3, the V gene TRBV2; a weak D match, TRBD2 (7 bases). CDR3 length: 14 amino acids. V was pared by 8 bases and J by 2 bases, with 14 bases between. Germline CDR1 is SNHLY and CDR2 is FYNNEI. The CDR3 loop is CASWRGGATDTQYF. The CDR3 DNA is TGTGCCAGCTGGAGGGGGGGGGCCACAGATACGCAGTATTTT.

CDR3 coding DNA: TGTGCCAGCAGTTCACTAGCGGGGGGCGCCTACAATGAGCAGTTCTTC. Translated, it gives CASSSLAGGAYNEQFF. The gene calls are TRBV28 and TRBJ2-1; 12 positions agree with TRBD2. This CDR3 has 16 residues. Germline V gene data show CDR1 as MDHEN and CDR2 as SYDVKM. Germline trimming cut 4 bases from V and 2 bases from J; bases unmatched to any gene: 3.

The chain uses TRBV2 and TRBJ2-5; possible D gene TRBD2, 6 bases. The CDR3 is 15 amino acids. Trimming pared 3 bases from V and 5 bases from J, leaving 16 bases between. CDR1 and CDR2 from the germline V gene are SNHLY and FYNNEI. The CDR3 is CASSDLAGLGETQYF. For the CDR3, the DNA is TGTGCCAGCAGTGACTTGGCGGGGTTAGGGGAGACCCAGTACTTC.

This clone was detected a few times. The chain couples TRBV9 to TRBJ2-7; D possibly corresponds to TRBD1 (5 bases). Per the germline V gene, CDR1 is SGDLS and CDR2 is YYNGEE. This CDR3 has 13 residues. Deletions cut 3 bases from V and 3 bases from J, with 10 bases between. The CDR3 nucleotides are TGTGCCAGCAGCGCAGGGATTGGCTACGAGCAGTACTTC. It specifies CASSAGIGYEQYF.

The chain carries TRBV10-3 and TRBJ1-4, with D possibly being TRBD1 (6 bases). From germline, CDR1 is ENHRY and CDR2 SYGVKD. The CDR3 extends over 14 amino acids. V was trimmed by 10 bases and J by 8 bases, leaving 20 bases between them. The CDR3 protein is CATTVDSSPEKLFF. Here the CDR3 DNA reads TGTGCCACTACCGTGGACAGCTCCCCGGAAAAACTGTTTTTT.

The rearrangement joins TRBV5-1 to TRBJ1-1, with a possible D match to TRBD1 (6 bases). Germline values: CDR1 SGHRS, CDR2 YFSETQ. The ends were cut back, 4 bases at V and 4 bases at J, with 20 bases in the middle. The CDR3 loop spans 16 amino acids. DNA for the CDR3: TGCGCCAGCAGCCAACTCGGGGGGGCGAGGGGCACTGAAGCTTTCTTT. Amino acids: CASSQLGGARGTEAFF.